The 3 T cell receptor beta chains below were found in one sample sequenced in a study of graft-versus-host responses after intestinal transplantation. The method was immunoSEQ multiplex PCR; TCRdb's version includes in-frame clones alone and lacks a portion of them. The sample shows 50,000 to 75,000 clones, about nine tenths of them seen only once. Intraepithelial and lamina propria lymphocytes were isolated from graft specimens. This specimen consisted of ileum tissue, obtained 350 to 400 days after transplant. The receptors here all came from a human patient who received an intestinal transplant, so some T cells may come from the graft donor.

Only one count was recorded for this clone. The J gene is TRBJ1-5, the V gene TRBV10-3; maybe TRBD1 (5 bases). Trimming took 10 bases from V and 7 from J, leaving 20 bases between them. The CDR3 spans 14 residues. Germline assignment: CDR1 ENHRY and CDR2 SYGVKD. The CDR3 DNA sequence: TGTGCCACCAATCAAGGAGGGGCCGAGCAGCCCCAGCATTTT. Residues: CATNQGGAEQPQHF.

The V call is TRBV7-9, the J call TRBJ2-3; perhaps TRBD2 as D (5 bases). The CDR3 loop spans 14 amino acids. With 8 bases removed from V and 3 bases from J, the gap between germline ends came to 15 bases. Germline V lookup: CDR1 SEHNR, CDR2 FQNEAQ (reference sequence). The CDR3 is CASGEWDETDTQYF. DNA for the CDR3: TGTGCCAGCGGGGAGTGGGATGAAACAGATACGCAGTATTTT.

CDR3 amino acids: CASSLDVGSPLHF. As DNA, the CDR3 is TGTGCCAGCAGTCTAGATGTAGGGTCACCCCTCCACTTT. This chain uses TRBV28 with TRBJ1-6; no clear D gene. The germline gives CDR1 MDHEN, CDR2 SYDVKM. This CDR3 has 13 amino acids. Deletions cut 5 bases from V and 10 bases from J, with 12 bases between.